The source of this TCR beta chain is a study of sequential checkpoint blockade in melanoma. Study as a whole: First-line arms were nivolumab then ipilimumab, or the reverse, randomized 1:1.

The CDR3 is 12 amino acids. Trimming left V 5 bases short and J 9 bases short, with 12 bases between. Germline V gives CDR1 SGHDT, CDR2 YYEEEE. The data were produced by immunoSEQ multiplex PCR, yet TCRdb's version contains in-frame clones alone and is incomplete. The data contain around 15,000 clones, more than 65% of them singletons. Treatment defined: randomized to nivolumab then ipilimumab (arm A) or the reverse (arm B). Here the sequenced sample was CD8+ T cells sorted from blood (inferred from file names), taken from a patient given nivolumab and ipilimumab in sequence. The sequence came from a human donor with melanoma. The chain is built from TRBV5-6 and TRBJ2-1, with a possible D match to TRBD1 (6 bases). CDR3 in amino acids: CASSQQGVEQFF. The CDR3 DNA is TGTGCCAGCAGTCAACAGGGCGTTGAGCAGTTCTTC. The full variable domain, its missing parts supplied by reference TRBV5-6 and TRBJ2-1, is DAGVTQSPTHLIKTRGQQVTLRCSPKSGHDTVSWYQQALGQGPQFIFQYYEEEERQRGNFPDRFSGHQFPNYSSELNVNALLLGDSALYLCASSQQGVEQFFGPGTRLTVL.